This TCR beta chain was sequenced in a study of low-dose radiotherapy and immunotherapy resistance in tumors. Study as a whole: The patients were given nivolumab 240 mg every two weeks and ipilimumab 1 mg/kg every six weeks, through an intravenous route.

A single count supports this clonotype. The time point is: before trial treatment. Low-dose radiotherapy, low-dose cyclophosphamide, aspirin, ipilimumab and nivolumab were all given to the donors. Advanced solid tumors lacking tumor-infiltrating lymphocytes were present in eligible patients. V was pared by 0 bases and J by 2 bases, with 8 bases of the junction left unmatched. There are 18 residues in the CDR3. cDNA synthesis used a TRAV/TRBV-specific primer set for both chains. TCRs underwent 15 to 25 PCR cycles of amplification with a constant-region primer and V-primer adapter. From the reads, TCRdb called clonotypes with MiXCR, one entry per CDR3 protein. Among 80,000 to 90,000 distinct CDR3 sequences listed, 15% to 20% were seen once.

The material was PBMCs, obtained before treatment. This sequence joins TRBV23-1 and TRBJ2-3, with 10 bases matching TRBD2. TRBV23-1 is recorded as an ORF, its role being uncertain. This clonotype was obtained from a male donor with prostate cancer. The CDR3 nucleotides read TGCGCCAGCAGTCAATCCCCCTCAGCGGGGGGGCTCACAGATACGCAGTATTTT. Residues: CASSQSPSAGGLTDTQYF.